These 32 T cell receptor beta chains came from one sample sequenced in a study of cytomegalovirus exposure and HLA in healthy donors. The PCR made use of 60 Vbeta and 13 Jbeta primers. This table comes from immunoSEQ multiplex PCR, and its TCRdb copy is limited to in-frame clones, with some not included. In the table there are approximately 88,000 clones, roughly 80% of which are singletons. Sequenced: PBMCs. The receptors were gathered from a man younger than 45 in good health and CMV-seronegative.

In DNA, the CDR3 is TGTGCCAGCAGCTTAGAACACCCAGAGACCCAGTACTTC. This codes for CASSLEHPETQYF. The gene calls are TRBV11-2 and TRBJ2-5; D call uncertain. Trimming took 0 bases from V and 4 from J, leaving 6 bases between them. The CDR3 runs 13 residues. From germline, CDR1 is SGHAT and CDR2 FQNNGV.

The chain joins TRBV5-1 to TRBJ1-1; D is unclear. Trimming pared 0 bases from V and 1 base from J, leaving 7 bases between. The CDR3 covers 14 residues. Germline V lookup: CDR1 SGHRS, CDR2 YFSETQ. The CDR3 spells CASSLGGANTEAFF. CDR3 nucleotide sequence: TGCGCCAGCAGCTTGGGGGGAGCGAACACTGAAGCTTTCTTT.

This clone showed up just once. The rearrangement uses TRBV27 and TRBJ1-5, with D unclear. CDR3 length equals 12 residues. Germline CDR1 and CDR2: MNHEY and SMNVEV (reference sequence). Trimming left V 4 bases short and J 5 bases short, with 6 bases between. This chain's CDR3 is CASSSVDQPQHF. CDR3 coding DNA: TGTGCCAGCAGTTCAGTGGATCAGCCCCAGCATTTT.

This clone is medium-sized. This chain uses TRBV11-2 with TRBJ2-1; 7 bases are shared with TRBD2. The germline CDR1 and CDR2 sequences are SGHAT and FQNNGV. This CDR3 has 15 residues. V trimming: 3 bases; J trimming: 2 bases; junction bases outside the gene matches: 4. CDR3 nucleotide sequence: TGTGCCAGCAGCTTGTTGGGGAGGGCCTACAATGAGCAGTTCTTC. It codes for CASSLLGRAYNEQFF.

The gene calls are TRBV4-3 and TRBJ2-7; 13 positions agree with TRBD2. Per the germline V gene, CDR1 is LGHNA and CDR2 is YSLEER. The CDR3 is 17 residues long. The junction had 7 bases not matched to a gene; V was cut back by 0 bases and J by 5 bases. CDR3 in DNA: TGCGCCAGCAGCCAAGATACTAGCGGGGGGGCCTTACACGAGCAGTACTTC. Amino acids: CASSQDTSGGALHEQYF.

The rearrangement uses TRBV4-1 and TRBJ2-5; TRBD2 might be the D (5 bases). The end of the DNA aligns better with TRBJ2-7, so the J call may be wrong. Germline CDR1 reads MGHRA; CDR2 reads YSYEKL. This CDR3 region has 16 residues. CDR3 in amino acids: CASSQNSELQYYEQYF. DNA for the CDR3: TGCGCCAGCAGCCAGAATAGCGAGCTCCAATACTACGAGCAGTACTTC.

This chain connects TRBV5-4 to TRBJ2-5; perhaps TRBD2 as D (5 bases). V lost 4 bases and J lost 5, with 18 bases in between. Germline V gives CDR1 SGHNT, CDR2 YYREEE (reference sequence). CDR3 length: 15 residues. This CDR3 reads CASSARAADRETQYF. CDR3 sequence (DNA): TGTGCCAGCAGCGCGAGAGCAGCGGATCGGGAGACCCAGTACTTC.

The chain carries TRBV10-3 and TRBJ1-1; maybe TRBD1 (6 bases). Trimming shortened V by 3 bases and J by 1 base, and 6 bases separated the two germline ends. CDR1 and CDR2 (germline): ENHRY, SYGVKD. This CDR3 has 13 amino acids. The CDR3 region has the DNA TGTGCCATCAGTGACAGGGGGAACACTGAAGCTTTCTTT. Translated, it gives CAISDRGNTEAFF.

The rearrangement links TRBV29-1 to TRBJ2-1; possibly TRBD1 for D (8 bases). Germline V gives CDR1 SQVTM, CDR2 ANQGSEA. CDR3 length: 16 amino acids. Trimming removed 0 bases at V and 7 bases at J, with 19 bases between. This chain's CDR3 is CSVEDGTGGVRNEQFF. The CDR3 DNA follows: TGCAGCGTTGAAGACGGCACAGGGGGGGTTAGGAATGAGCAGTTCTTC.

The gene calls are TRBV4-2 and TRBJ2-1; 7 bases match TRBD2. V shed 3 bases and J 0 bases; nucleotides not matched to a gene: 5. Germline assignment: CDR1 LGHNA and CDR2 YNFKEQ. This CDR3 has 16 residues. The CDR3 sequence: CASSHSGSSSYNEQFF. The CDR3 bases are TGTGCCAGCAGCCATAGCGGGTCAAGCTCCTACAATGAGCAGTTCTTC.

The genes are TRBV27 and TRBJ2-3, with 9 nucleotides matching TRBD2. Trimming took 5 bases from V and 3 from J; bases not matched to a gene: 12. The CDR3 has 17 residues. Germline CDR1 reads MNHEY; CDR2 reads SMNVEV (reference sequence). The CDR3 protein is CASSPFTAGGSTDTQYF. Here the CDR3 DNA reads TGTGCCAGCAGTCCCTTCACAGCGGGGGGTTCTACAGATACGCAGTATTTT.

This chain links TRBV7-9 with TRBJ2-1; 15 bases fit TRBD2. The CDR3 length is 17 residues. Germline-derived CDR1 and CDR2 are SEHNR and FQNEAQ (reference sequence). Germline trimming cut 3 bases from V and 9 bases from J; bases unmatched to any gene: 9. CDR3 protein: CASSFPGTSGRRAEQFF. The CDR3 nucleotides are TGTGCCAGCAGCTTCCCCGGGACTAGCGGGAGGAGAGCTGAGCAGTTCTTC.

The chain joins TRBV25-1 to TRBJ1-5; D is undetermined. The V gene's germline CDR1 is MGHDK and CDR2 SYGVNS. This CDR3 spans 12 amino acids. The V and J ends lost 4 bases and 5 bases respectively, with 6 bases between them. This CDR3 reads CASSGIDQPQHF. The CDR3 DNA is TGTGCCAGCAGTGGCATAGATCAGCCCCAGCATTTT.

The gene calls are TRBV19 and TRBJ1-5, with D perhaps matching TRBD1 (6 bases). Germline CDR1 reads LNHDA; CDR2 reads SQIVND (reference sequence). Trimming took 7 bases from V and 0 from J, leaving 13 bases between them. This CDR3 region has 15 residues. This CDR3 reads CASTLQGFSNQPQHF. In DNA, the CDR3 is TGTGCCAGTACTTTACAGGGCTTTAGCAATCAGCCCCAGCATTTT.

This rearrangement joins TRBV28 to TRBJ1-4; D remains ambiguous. In germline, CDR1 is MDHEN, CDR2 SYDVKM. Trimming cost V 3 bases and J 4 bases, with 12 bases left between them. This CDR3 spans 15 amino acids. The CDR3 nucleotides are TGTGCCAGCAGTTTCCAGCCGCCGGGTAATGAAAAACTGTTTTTT. Translation gives CASSFQPPGNEKLFF.

The chain couples TRBV7-2 to TRBJ1-1, with D tentatively TRBD1 (6 bases). The CDR3 runs 15 residues. Germline V gene sequence: CDR1 SGHTA, CDR2 FQGNSA. The ends were cut back, 1 base at V and 4 bases at J, with 13 bases in the middle. The DNA of the CDR3 is TGTGCCAGCAGCTTAGTGGGGGGGCTGGGCACTGAAGCTTTCTTT. This codes for CASSLVGGLGTEAFF.

The V and J genes are TRBV27 and TRBJ2-3; 10 bases fit TRBD2. With V trimmed by 3 bases and J by 4 bases, 4 bases remained unmatched. Per germline, CDR1 MNHEY and CDR2 SMNVEV (reference sequence). CDR3 length equals 15 residues. The CDR3 sequence is CASSFLAGVPDTQYF. DNA of the CDR3: TGTGCCAGCAGTTTCCTAGCGGGGGTTCCAGATACGCAGTATTTT.

V gene TRBV5-4 combines with J gene TRBJ2-1, with 7 nucleotides matching TRBD2. Germline-derived CDR1 and CDR2 are SGHNT and YYREEE (reference sequence). The trim removed 5 bases at V and 4 bases at J, leaving 15 bases unmatched. CDR3 length: 17 residues. The CDR3 loop reads CASSPPFASGLYNEQFF. The CDR3 region has the DNA TGTGCCAGCAGTCCCCCCTTTGCTAGCGGTCTATACAATGAGCAGTTCTTC.

The gene calls are TRBV6-1 and TRBJ1-1; D uncertain. The CDR3 runs to 13 residues. Germline-derived CDR1 and CDR2 are MNHNS and SASEGT. With 7 bases removed from V and 0 bases from J, the gap between germline ends came to 9 bases. This chain's CDR3 is CASTKSVNTEAFF. The CDR3 nucleotides read TGTGCCAGCACAAAATCGGTGAACACTGAAGCTTTCTTT.

This rearrangement joins TRBV7-6 to TRBJ2-6, with D possibly TRBD1 on 5 matching bases. CDR1 and CDR2 (germline): SGHVS, FNYEAQ. The CDR3 consists of 17 residues. Trimming shortened V by 5 bases and J by 0 bases, and 14 bases separated the two germline ends. CDR3 amino acids: CASSQTQTVSGANVLTF. The CDR3 DNA sequence: TGTGCCAGCAGCCAAACCCAGACAGTCTCTGGGGCCAACGTCCTGACTTTC.

The chain couples TRBV10-3 to TRBJ2-1; TRBD2 matches at 13 bases. This CDR3 is built from 13 residues. Germline-derived CDR1 and CDR2 are ENHRY and SYGVKD. V lost 10 bases to trimming and J lost 9 bases; unmatched junction nucleotides: 6. Written as DNA, the CDR3 is TGTGCCACCGGACTAGCGGGAGACAGTGAGCAGTTCTTC. It yields the protein CATGLAGDSEQFF.

This clone was seen a single time. The chain recombines TRBV6-5 with TRBJ1-1, with D tentatively TRBD1 (5 bases). This CDR3 region has 13 residues. V was pared by 6 bases and J by 11 bases, with 19 bases between. CDR1 MNHEY and CDR2 SVGAGI come from the germline V gene. CDR3 sequence: CASSRTGVMRAFF. CDR3 nucleotides: TGTGCCAGCAGCCGTACGGGGGTGATGCGGGCTTTCTTT.

V gene TRBV21-1 combines with J gene TRBJ1-2; the table gives TRBD1 as D, unverified against the DNA. TRBV21-1 is a pseudogene locus. This CDR3 comprises 15 residues. CDR3 sequence: CASSKLTGRNYGYTF. CDR3 nucleotides: TGTGCCAGCAGCAAGCTGACAGGGAGGAACTATGGCTACACCTTC.

The chain has TRBV5-1 and TRBJ2-7; TRBD2 matches at 9 bases. The germline V gene encodes CDR1 SGHRS and CDR2 YFSETQ. V lost 4 bases, J lost 5 bases, and 10 bases stayed unmatched. The CDR3 covers 15 residues. The CDR3 bases are TGCGCCAGCAGCCCCTGGGGCGGGAGGGCCCACGAGCAGTACTTC. Translation gives CASSPWGGRAHEQYF.

The V call is TRBV15, the J call TRBJ1-2; 8 bases map to TRBD1. This CDR3 is built from 14 residues. Germline V gene data show CDR1 as LNHNV and CDR2 as YYDKDF (reference sequence). Unmatched junction bases numbered 3, after V lost 3 bases and J lost 3 bases. This CDR3 is CATSRDREDYGYTF. The CDR3 DNA is TGTGCCACCAGCAGGGACAGGGAGGACTATGGCTACACCTTC.

The gene calls are TRBV12-5 and TRBJ1-5, with 7 bases aligning to TRBD1. CDR3 length equals 14 residues. Trimming at V came to 5 bases and at J to 4 bases, leaving 5 bases not matched to a gene. Germline V gives CDR1 LGHNT, CDR2 FRNRAP. As DNA, the CDR3 is TGTGCTAGTGGTCCCTGGGACAGTAATCAGCCCCAGCATTTT. Encoded protein: CASGPWDSNQPQHF.

The chain carries TRBV18 and TRBJ2-5, with TRBD1 matching 9 bases. Germline assignment: CDR1 KGHSH and CDR2 LQKENI. The CDR3 is 16 amino acids. The trim removed 5 bases at V and 4 bases at J, leaving 11 bases unmatched. The CDR3 here is CASSSTGQGQLETQYF. In DNA, the CDR3 is TGTGCCAGCTCAAGTACGGGACAGGGCCAACTAGAGACCCAGTACTTC.

V usage is TRBV19 and J usage is TRBJ1-2, with 10 nucleotides matching TRBD1. Per germline, CDR1 LNHDA and CDR2 SQIVND (reference sequence). V shed 6 bases, J shed 8 bases, and the junction held 6 bases outside the gene matches. The CDR3 totals 13 residues. The CDR3 loop reads CASSPTGGQGYTF. CDR3 DNA: TGTGCCAGTAGCCCGACAGGGGGCCAGGGCTACACCTTC.

This sequence joins TRBV28 and TRBJ2-2, with 7 bases identical to TRBD1. The V gene end was trimmed by 5 bases and the J gene end by 4 bases; junction bases not matched to a gene: 16. This CDR3 comprises 18 residues. Germline values: CDR1 MDHEN, CDR2 SYDVKM. In DNA, the CDR3 is TGTGCCAGCAGTGCCCCTCCGGGACAGAGGATGGGCACCGGGGAGCTGTTTTTT. It translates to CASSAPPGQRMGTGELFF.

This clone was counted a few times. The chain combines TRBV28 with TRBJ2-7; TRBD2 might be the D (6 bases). Germline V gene lookup returns CDR1 MDHEN and CDR2 SYDVKM. The V gene lost 1 base and the J gene lost 3 bases, with 13 bases spanning the gap. The CDR3 consists of 15 residues. Here the CDR3 DNA reads TGTGCCAGCAGTTTATCAATTGGAGGGTACTACGAGCAGTACTTC. Its protein product is CASSLSIGGYYEQYF.

This clone turned up a few times. J is TRBJ2-3 and V is TRBV6-1, with 8 bases identical to TRBD2. The CDR3 contains 14 residues. Germline V lookup: CDR1 MNHNS, CDR2 SASEGT. J lost 5 bases, V lost 11 bases, and 12 bases had no gene match. The CDR3 reads CASAGGAEVDTQYF. As DNA, the CDR3 is TGTGCCTCCGCCGGGGGGGCGGAGGTAGATACGCAGTATTTT.

CDR3 bases: TGCAGCGCCTCCGGGGACAGGCCTAACTATGGCTACACCTTC. Its translation is CSASGDRPNYGYTF. The gene calls are TRBV29-1 and TRBJ1-2, with 8 positions matching TRBD1. J gave up 0 bases and V 7 bases, and 7 bases lay outside the gene matches. Per germline, CDR1 SQVTM and CDR2 ANQGSEA. This CDR3 has 14 amino acids.